This T cell receptor (beta chain) came from a study of T cell changes during pregnancy in multiple sclerosis (dated by TCRdb to the late 2010s). Regarding the complete study: The study looked at changes in the T cell repertoire across pregnancy in women with multiple sclerosis.

For this clone: Its specific antigen is unknown. Base qualities were left out, and no much larger clone turns up one base away.

Libraries were prepared through the immunoSEQ multiplex PCR assay. TCRdb mirrors the immuneACCESS table, restricted to in-frame sequences. Some clones are absent from its copies; in checked studies, under half trace to an unresolved V gene, and the reason for the others is unknown. A total of about 62,000 clones appear in this sample, approximately 93% of them only once. 3% to 4% of the sample goes to the ten largest clones. Per the germline V gene, SGHAT is the CDR1 and FQNNGV is the CDR2. Relative to germline, V is 9 bases shorter and J is 4 bases shorter, with 12 bases between their ends. The CDR3 spans 12 residues, from the cysteine through the phenylalanine. The CDR3 DNA has 36 bases and is translated from base 1.

This material consisted of CD8+ T cells from peripheral blood mononuclear cells, taken in the second trimester of pregnancy. Rearrangement joined TRBV11-2 to TRBJ1-1, and perhaps TRBD1 as D gene, on 5 matching bases. The TCR was taken from a female donor with multiple sclerosis, enrolled in a pregnancy study. The bases read TGTGCCAGAGAAGGGGAGGGCACTGAAGCTTTCTTT. Translated, this is CAREGEGTEAFF.